The sequence of this T cell receptor beta chain was determined in a study of control samples from healthy donors and cancer patients. The sample holds one count of this clone. V was pared by 7 bases and J by 7 bases, with 13 bases between. Germline V lookup: CDR1 SGHVS, CDR2 FQNEAQ. The CDR3 is 13 amino acids. Assay used: immunoSEQ multiplex PCR; TCRdb lists only in-frame clones, some missing. Seen here are around 170,000 clones, approximately 86% observed once, and the top ten hold around 5.1%. The rearrangement joins TRBV7-8 to TRBJ2-2, with D perhaps TRBD1 (5 bases). The TCR comes from a woman between 25 and 40 years old in good health. Sequencing was performed on blood. CDR3 in amino acids: CASTDTRGGELFF. The CDR3 DNA sequence: TGTGCCAGCACGGACACAAGGGGCGGGGAGCTGTTTTTT.